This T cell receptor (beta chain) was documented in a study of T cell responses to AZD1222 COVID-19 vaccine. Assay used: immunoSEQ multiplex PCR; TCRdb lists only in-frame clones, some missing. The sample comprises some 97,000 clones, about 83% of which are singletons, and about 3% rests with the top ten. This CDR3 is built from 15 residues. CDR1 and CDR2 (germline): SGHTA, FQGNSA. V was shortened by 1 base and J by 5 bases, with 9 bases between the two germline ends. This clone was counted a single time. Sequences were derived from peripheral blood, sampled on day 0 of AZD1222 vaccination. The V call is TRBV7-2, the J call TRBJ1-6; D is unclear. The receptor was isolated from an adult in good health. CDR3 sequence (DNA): TGTGCCAGCAGCTTAGATAGACCGAATAATTCACCCCTCCACTTT. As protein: CASSLDRPNNSPLHF.